A selection of T cell receptor beta chains follows, all from one sample in a study of Graves' ophthalmopathy and Graves' hyperthyroidism. TCRdb re-derived calls from the multiplex PCR reads in MiXCR, one entry per CDR3 protein. The sample shows some 48,000 distinct CDR3 sequences, 50% of them seen only once. Sequenced material: peripheral blood. The receptors here all came from an adult man with Graves' ophthalmopathy. The CDR3 runs from the conserved cysteine through the conserved F or W. The D gene is left open where the match is weak. Not every row has a clone size; where given, it reads once, few, many or a size class.

V gene	D gene	J gene	clone size	CDR3 DNA	CDR3 protein
TRBV2	.	TRBJ1-2	.	.	CASRVTAPNTEAFFGQGFGYTF
TRBV5-1	.	TRBJ1-2	many	TGCGCCAGCAGCCCGGGGACGAGGGAAGGAGCTAACTATGGCTACACCTTC	CASSPGTREGANYGYTF
TRBV7-3	.	TRBJ2-1	.	TGTGCCAGCAGCGATCGCCACTACAATGAGCAGTTCTTC	CASSDRHYNEQFF
TRBV6-2/TRBV6-3	.	TRBJ2-6	many	TGTGCCAGCAGCGGGGCCAACGTCCTGACTTTC	CASSGANVLTF
TRBV5-8	.	TRBJ2-1	many	TGTGCCAGCAGCTCTGACAATGAGCAGTTCTTC	CASSSDNEQFF
TRBV2	TRBD1	TRBJ1-4	few	TGTGCCAGCAGGGGAGACACACAGGGGGAAAATGAAAAACTGTTTTTT	CASRGDTQGENEKLFF
TRBV12-3/TRBV12-4	.	TRBJ2-1	.	TGTGCCAGCAGTTTCCCCAGTGGAGGTGAGCAGTTCTTC	CASSFPSGGEQFF
TRBV28	TRBD2	TRBJ2-2	.	TGTGCCAGCAGGATGACTAGCGGGAGAGCCGGGGAGCTGTTTTTT	CASRMTSGRAGELFF
TRBV30	TRBD2	TRBJ2-3	.	TGTGCCTGGAGTGTACGAGCGGGGGGTGGGGATACGCAGTATTTT	CAWSVRAGGGDTQYF
TRBV6-1	.	TRBJ2-3	many	TGTGCCAGCTCTACGGGACAAGGGCGCACAGATACGCAGTATTTT	CASSTGQGRTDTQYF
TRBV29-1	.	TRBJ1-1	.	TGCAGCGTTGAGGGAGGGGGGTACACTGAAGCTTTCTTT	CSVEGGGYTEAFF
TRBV9	.	TRBJ1-6	.	TGTGCCAGCAGCGTAGGCCTCCTCCACTTT	CASSVGLLHF
TRBV12-3/TRBV12-4	.	TRBJ1-4	.	TGTGCCAGCACTCATGAAAAACTGTTTTTT	CASTHEKLFF
TRBV28	TRBD2	TRBJ2-7	.	TGTGCCAGCACTCGGACTAGCGTTTACGAGCAGTACTTC	CASTRTSVYEQYF
TRBV5-1	TRBD1	TRBJ2-7	.	TGCGCCAGCAGCGTGACAGGGGGCGCGTGGAACGAGCAGTACTTC	CASSVTGGAWNEQYF
TRBV5-1	.	TRBJ1-2	once	TGCGCCAGCAGCGGAGGTTACTATGGCTACACCTTC	CASSGGYYGYTF
TRBV10-1	.	TRBJ2-7	many	TGCGCCAGCAGTGAGTCTGTGGGGGCCCTGCGGGCCTACGAGCAGTACTTC	CASSESVGALRAYEQYF
TRBV5-1	TRBD2	TRBJ2-5	.	TGTGCCAGCAGCCCCCTAGCGGGGGCCGGGGAGACCCAGTACTTC	CASSPLAGAGETQYF
TRBV7-3	.	TRBJ2-2	.	TGTGCCAGCAGCTTAACTAACACCGGGGAGCTGTTTTTT	CASSLTNTGELFF
TRBV10-3	.	TRBJ1-1	.	TGTGCCATCAGTGAGTCATGGGGAACACGGAACACTGAAGCTTTCTTT	CAISESWGTRNTEAFF
TRBV14	TRBD1	TRBJ1-1	many	TGTGCCAGCAGCCGGACAGGGGGCACTGAAGCTTTCTTT	CASSRTGGTEAFF
TRBV6-6	.	TRBJ1-5	.	TGTGCCAGCAGTTACTCTGCTAGCGGGGGGAACTTCAATCAGCCCCAGCATTTT	CASSYSASGGNFNQPQHF
TRBV2	.	TRBJ2-3	.	TGTGCCAGCATCACCTCCCAGGGGCCGTCGGATACGCAGTATTTT	CASITSQGPSDTQYF
TRBV7-2	TRBD2	TRBJ2-7	.	TGTGCCAGCAGCTTTGCGGGAGGGACCTACGAGCAGTACTTC	CASSFAGGTYEQYF
TRBV10-1	.	TRBJ2-5	.	TGCGCCTCGGTCAGCTTGGAGACCCAGTACTTC	CASVSLETQYF
TRBV14	.	TRBJ1-3	many	TGTGCCAGCAGCCAAGATCTTGAAGGTACCATATATTTT	CASSQDLEGTIYF
TRBV5-1	TRBD1	TRBJ2-7	many	TGCGCCAGCAGCTTCGACAGGGACAGGGGTGGCGAGCAGTACTTC	CASSFDRDRGGEQYF
TRBV20-1	TRBD1	TRBJ1-2	many	TGCAGTGCTCGCACCGGGACAGGGAACTATGGCTACACCTTC	CSARTGTGNYGYTF
TRBV7-2	.	TRBJ2-2	.	TGTGCCAGCAGCCCCGGGGAGCTGTTTTTT	CASSPGELFF
TRBV6-2/TRBV6-3	TRBD1	TRBJ2-3	.	TGTGCCAGCAGTCCGACAGGGTACGATACGCAGTATTTT	CASSPTGYDTQYF
TRBV2	.	TRBJ2-1	.	TGTGCCATTGGAGAGAGAAGCGGAGACTACAATGAGCAGTTCTTC	CAIGERSGDYNEQFF
TRBV7-6	TRBD2	TRBJ2-3	.	TGTGCCAGCAGCTTACGGGGTAGCGGGACAACAGATACGCAGTATTTT	CASSLRGSGTTDTQYF
TRBV6-6	.	TRBJ2-7	once	TGTGCCAGCAGCTATAGCGGACTCTACGAGCAGTACTTC	CASSYSGLYEQYF
TRBV20-1	TRBD2	TRBJ2-3	.	TGCAGTGCTAGAGTTTGGGGCGGGGGGGCTGATACTCAGTATTTT	CSARVWGGGADTQYF
TRBV15	.	TRBJ2-5	many	TGTGCCACCAGCAGCCGAATACAAGAGACCCAGTACTTC	CATSSRIQETQYF
TRBV20-1	.	TRBJ2-2	.	TGCAGTGCTAGAGATCCTGGGGAGCTGTTTTTT	CSARDPGELFF
TRBV19	.	TRBJ2-1	.	TGTGCCAGTAGTATAGCGTGGGGCCCGGACTACAATGAGCAGTTCTTC	CASSIAWGPDYNEQFF
TRBV2	TRBD1	TRBJ2-7	medium-sized	TGTGCCGTCGACAGGGCCTACGAGCAGTACTTC	CAVDRAYEQYF
TRBV19	TRBD1	TRBJ2-7	.	TGTGCCAGTAGTACAACCGGGACAGGGGGTTACGAGCAGTACTTC	CASSTTGTGGYEQYF
TRBV20-1	.	TRBJ2-7	many	TGCAGTGCTAGAGAGCCGGGGGCGTATTACGAGCAGTACTTC	CSAREPGAYYEQYF
TRBV19	TRBD1	TRBJ2-7	.	TGTGCCAGTAGTGGGCTGACAGGGTCCGAGCAGTACTTC	CASSGLTGSEQYF
TRBV2	.	TRBJ1-1	many	TGTGCCAGCAGTGCCTGGGACCCCAACACTGAAGCTTTCTTT	CASSAWDPNTEAFF
TRBV2	.	TRBJ2-3	.	TGTGCCAGCAAGTCCGTTTTAAGGGCCACAGATACGCAGTATTTT	CASKSVLRATDTQYF
TRBV4-1	.	TRBJ2-2	many	TGCGCCAGCAGCCAAGGCATCACCGGGGAGCTGTTTTTT	CASSQGITGELFF
TRBV6-1	TRBD2	TRBJ2-7	many	TGTGCCAGCAGCGCTGCCTTAGCGGGAGGGGCCTACGAGCAGTACTTC	CASSAALAGGAYEQYF
TRBV7-8	.	TRBJ1-4	medium-sized	TGTGCCAGCAGCTTACAGTCTGAAAAACTGTTTTTT	CASSLQSEKLFF
TRBV24-1	.	TRBJ2-5	.	TGTGCCACCAGTGATTTTGGCTTC	CATSDFGF
TRBV2	TRBD1	TRBJ2-5	.	TGTGCCAGCAGTTTACAGGGGGCGGACCAAGAGACCCAGTACTTC	CASSLQGADQETQYF
TRBV20-1	.	TRBJ1-4	medium-sized	TGCAGTGCTAGCCCCCGGGGCAGAGATGAAAAACTGTTTTTT	CSASPRGRDEKLFF
TRBV2	TRBD2	TRBJ2-3	.	TGTGCTACGGCGGGACTAGCGTCAGATACGCAGTATTTT	CATAGLASDTQYF
TRBV2	TRBD2	TRBJ2-2	.	TGTGCCAGCTATATTACTAGCGAGACGACGAACACCGGGGAGCTGTTTTTT	CASYITSETTNTGELFF
TRBV12-5	.	TRBJ1-5	.	TGTGCTAGTGGTTCCTCCCCCCTGAATCAGCCCCAGCATTTT	CASGSSPLNQPQHF
TRBV9	.	TRBJ2-1	once	TGTGCCAGCAGCATAGGCCTCCTCCACCGAGGCAATGAGCAGTTCTTC	CASSIGLLHRGNEQFF